The 9 T cell receptor beta chains reported below all come from one sample, sequenced in a study of siplizumab effects on memory and regulatory T cells. The repertoire was sequenced with immunoSEQ multiplex PCR; TCRdb's copy has only in-frame clones and lacks some. The repertoire holds approximately 48,000 clones, with about 93% as singletons. The sample comprised CD8+ T cells sorted from blood. These TCRs come from a human donor in good health.

This chain links TRBV19 with TRBJ2-3; TRBD1 aligns across 7 bases. Germline trimming cut 8 bases from V and 0 bases from J; bases unmatched to any gene: 11. The CDR3 contains 16 residues. Germline V gene lookup returns CDR1 LNHDA and CDR2 SQIVND (reference sequence). Written as DNA, the CDR3 is TGTGCCAGTCGCTCCTGGACAGGCGAAAGCACAGATACGCAGTATTTT. It is translated as CASRSWTGESTDTQYF.

For the CDR3, the DNA is TGTGCCAGCAGCTTAGCTAGCGGGAGAGGCAATGAGCAGTTCTTC. Translated: CASSLASGRGNEQFF. The V and J genes are TRBV11-3 and TRBJ2-1; the match to TRBD2 covers 10 bases. CDR1 and CDR2 from the germline V gene are SGHNT and YENEEA. With V trimmed by 1 base and J by 6 bases, 3 bases remained unmatched. The CDR3 consists of 15 residues.

CDR3 loop: CASSHQMQGGTYEQYF. CDR3 nucleotides: TGCGCCAGCAGCCACCAGATGCAGGGGGGGACCTACGAGCAGTACTTC. V usage is TRBV4-1 and J usage is TRBJ2-7; D might be TRBD1 or TRBD2, each matching 7 bases. Germline assignment: CDR1 MGHRA and CDR2 YSYEKL. Trimming left V 3 bases short and J 2 bases short, with 17 bases between. The CDR3 has 16 amino acids.

V usage is TRBV14 and J usage is TRBJ2-3; 7 bases map to TRBD1. In germline, CDR1 is SGHDN, CDR2 FVKESK. CDR3 length: 16 residues. V shed 6 bases and J 4 bases; nucleotides not matched to a gene: 13. Here the CDR3 DNA reads TGTGCCAGCAGTCTCAAAACAGGGGTAGGATCAGATACGCAGTATTTT. Translated, it gives CASSLKTGVGSDTQYF.

J is TRBJ1-2 and V is TRBV9, with D hard to call. Looked up from germline, CDR1 is SGDLS and CDR2 is YYNGEE. The CDR3 length is 14 residues. V was cut by 3 bases and J by 4 bases, with 13 bases left in between. The CDR3 protein is CASSALDGPYGYTF. The CDR3 bases are TGTGCCAGCAGCGCCCTAGACGGCCCCTATGGCTACACCTTC.

The chain couples TRBV29-1 to TRBJ1-2; perhaps TRBD1 as D (5 bases). The CDR3 extends over 13 amino acids. The germline V gene encodes CDR1 SQVTM and CDR2 ANQGSEA. V gave up 7 bases and J gave up 3 bases, with 15 bases separating them. CDR3 coding DNA: TGCAGCGAGAGGGGACCGAACGACTATGGCTACACCTTC. This sequence encodes CSERGPNDYGYTF.

The chain combines TRBV28 with TRBJ1-2; 8 bases agree with TRBD1. The CDR3 contains 15 residues. With 10 bases clipped from V and 3 bases from J, the junction kept 13 bases outside the gene matches. The germline gives CDR1 MDHEN, CDR2 SYDVKM. The CDR3, as DNA: TGTGCCACCCTAGACAGGGGTCAATTGGACTATGGCTACACCTTC. This encodes CATLDRGQLDYGYTF.

The chain uses TRBV5-1 and TRBJ2-3; the D gene could be TRBD1 or TRBD2 (5 bases each). V lost 1 base to trimming and J lost 6 bases, with 15 bases between them. Germline lookup yields CDR1 SGHRS and CDR2 YFSETQ. The CDR3 length is 15 residues. The chain's CDR3 is CASSLSGPVTDTQYF. CDR3 sequence (DNA): TGCGCCAGCAGCTTGTCGGGACCGGTAACGGATACGCAGTATTTT.

In this sample, this clone turned up once. V usage is TRBV7-9 and J usage is TRBJ2-3; D is unresolved. V was trimmed by 1 base and J by 4 bases, leaving 3 bases between them. The germline V gene has CDR1 SEHNR and CDR2 FQNEAQ (reference sequence). The CDR3 runs 12 residues. The CDR3 coding sequence is TGTGCCAGCAGCTTAGATGCAGATACGCAGTATTTT. Its protein is CASSLDADTQYF.